This is a list of T cell receptor beta chains from one sample in a study of T cell repertoires in cytomegalovirus infection. Via MiXCR, TCRdb re-called the reads, giving one row per CDR3 protein. The sample carries roughly 240,000 distinct CDR3 sequences, approximately 7% recorded once. The sequencing input was PBMCs. All receptors come from a human donor in good health (CMV status not recorded). Some clones in this sample may be carry-over from other donors' samples. CDR3s include the opening cysteine and the closing phenylalanine or tryptophan. Fields, in order: J gene, V gene, D gene, clone size, CDR3 protein, CDR3 DNA. D genes are given only for firm matches. Size tells how often a clone was seen (once, few, many) or the class of an expanded clone, and some rows leave it out.

>TRBJ1-1|TRBV7-2|NA|many
CASSLRGSTYTEAFF
TGTGCCAGCAGTTTAAGGGGCAGTACCTACACTGAAGCTTTCTTT
>TRBJ2-7|TRBV2|NA|NA
CASSESTREQYF
TGTGCCAGCAGTGAATCAACCCGAGAGCAGTACTTC
>TRBJ1-5|TRBV29-1|TRBD1|many
CSTRQGGSNQPQHF
TGCAGCACTCGACAGGGGGGTAGCAATCAGCCCCAGCATTTT
>TRBJ2-5|TRBV29-1|NA|few
CSSTQGVETQYF
TGCAGCTCTACACAGGGTGTGGAGACCCAGTACTTC
>TRBJ1-1|TRBV20-1|TRBD1|many
CSARKTGGNTEAFF
TGCAGTGCACGTAAAACAGGGGGGAACACTGAAGCTTTCTTT
>TRBJ1-2|TRBV7-9|TRBD1|NA
CASSPARDRGNYGYTF
TGTGCCAGCAGCCCCGCCCGGGACAGGGGTAACTATGGCTACACCTTC
>TRBJ1-5|TRBV7-2|NA|many
CASSPERSNQPQHF
TGTGCCAGCAGCCCCGAAAGAAGCAATCAGCCCCAGCATTTT
>TRBJ2-7|TRBV12-3/TRBV12-4|TRBD1|many
CASSTGDTLYEQYF
TGTGCCTCCTCGACAGGGGACACCCTCTACGAGCAGTACTTC
>TRBJ2-1|TRBV5-1|NA|NA
CASSLGAELNEQFF
TGCGCCAGCAGCTTGGGGGCCGAATTGAATGAGCAGTTCTTC
>TRBJ2-1|TRBV29-1|TRBD1|few
CSSEGTASYNEQFF
TGCAGCTCTGAGGGGACAGCTTCCTACAATGAGCAGTTCTTC
>TRBJ1-1|TRBV7-3|TRBD1|many
CASSQGAVMNTEAFF
TGTGCCAGCAGCCAGGGGGCGGTGATGAACACTGAAGCTTTCTTT
>TRBJ2-1|TRBV6-6|TRBD2|many
CASSGSGREQFF
TGTGCCAGCAGTGGATCCGGGAGGGAGCAGTTCTTC
>TRBJ2-3|TRBV28|NA|few
CASSLGGIPTDTQYF
TGTGCCAGCAGTTTAGGTGGGATCCCCACAGATACGCAGTATTTT
>TRBJ1-5|TRBV28|NA|NA
CASTDTYNQPQHF
TGTGCCAGCACCGACACTTACAATCAGCCCCAGCATTTT
>TRBJ1-5|TRBV7-2|NA|many
CASSSRSNQPQHF
TGTGCCAGCAGCTCGCGTAGCAATCAGCCCCAGCATTTT
>TRBJ1-1|TRBV5-1|NA|many
CASRSGGHGSTEAFF
TGCGCCAGCAGATCCGGCGGACACGGGTCGACTGAAGCTTTCTTT
>TRBJ1-1|TRBV5-5|NA|once
CASSGGPSQDNEAFF
TGTGCCAGCAGCGGGGGCCCCAGTCAGGACAATGAAGCTTTCTTT
>TRBJ2-2|TRBV2|NA|many
CASSERGQGLGTGELFF
TGTGCCAGCAGTGAACGGGGGCAGGGGCTCGGCACCGGGGAGCTGTTTTTT
>TRBJ2-1|TRBV7-2|NA|many
CASSLAVGRQYNEQFF
TGTGCCAGCAGCTTAGCGGTAGGGAGGCAGTATAATGAGCAGTTCTTC
>TRBJ1-6|TRBV20-1|NA|few
CSASFTGDSPLHF
TGCAGTGCTAGTTTTACCGGGGATTCACCCCTCCACTTT
>TRBJ2-4|TRBV20-1|TRBD1|many
CSAKTGNTKNIQYF
TGCAGTGCTAAGACAGGGAATACCAAAAACATTCAGTACTTC
>TRBJ2-3|TRBV7-9|NA|many
CASSPGPDTQYF
TGTGCCAGCAGCCCAGGGCCAGATACGCAGTATTTT
>TRBJ2-3|TRBV6-2/TRBV6-3|NA|NA
CASSGHTDTQYF
TGTGCCAGCAGTGGTCACACAGATACGCAGTATTTT
>TRBJ1-1|TRBV7-9|NA|many
CASSLASGPNTEAFF
TGTGCCAGCAGCTTAGCTTCCGGACCGAACACTGAAGCTTTCTTT